These 11 T cell receptor beta chains share one sample of origin, sequenced in a study of cytomegalovirus exposure and HLA in healthy donors. The protocol was immunoSEQ multiplex PCR, while the TCRdb copy is restricted to in-frame clones and leaves out a portion. Altogether some 76,000 clones are present, over 85% being singletons, with the ten largest covering less than 2.5%. Sequenced sample: PBMCs. These receptors all come from a woman under 30 in good health and CMV-seronegative.

The genes are TRBV6-1 and TRBJ1-4; D call uncertain. Germline-derived CDR1 and CDR2 are MNHNS and SASEGT. Trimming removed 2 bases at V and 7 bases at J, with 11 bases between. The CDR3 is 14 amino acids. The CDR3, as DNA: TGTGCCAGCAGTGAAATATGGTCTACTGAAAAACTGTTTTTT. Protein: CASSEIWSTEKLFF.

The chain recombines TRBV11-3 with TRBJ2-7, with D possibly matching TRBD1 (8 bases). Germline V gene data show CDR1 as SGHNT and CDR2 as YENEEA. CDR3 length equals 15 residues. Trimming cost V 7 bases and J 0 bases, with 16 bases left between them. The CDR3 protein is CASNRGGLSSYEQYF. Here the CDR3 DNA reads TGTGCCAGCAACAGGGGGGGGTTGAGCTCCTACGAGCAGTACTTC.

The chain combines TRBV19 with TRBJ2-3; no clear D gene. V lost 1 base to trimming and J lost 4 bases, with 6 bases between them. CDR3 length: 13 residues. CDR1 is LNHDA, CDR2 SQIVND, per germline (reference sequence). The CDR3 loop reads CASSIAAADTQYF. In DNA form, the CDR3 reads TGTGCCAGTAGTATAGCTGCGGCAGATACGCAGTATTTT.

The chain uses TRBV6-1 and TRBJ1-4; the match to TRBD1 covers 9 bases. CDR3 length: 14 residues. Unmatched junction bases numbered 6, after V lost 6 bases and J lost 7 bases. CDR1 and CDR2 from the germline V gene are MNHNS and SASEGT. DNA for the CDR3: TGTGCCAGCAGGAAACAGGGGGCGACTGAAAAACTGTTTTTT. Residues: CASRKQGATEKLFF.

The chain links TRBV5-1 to TRBJ2-2; 9 bases fit TRBD1. Looked up from germline, CDR1 is SGHRS and CDR2 is YFSETQ. CDR3 length equals 15 residues. J gave up 3 bases and V 1 base, and 1 base lay outside the gene matches. CDR3 coding DNA: TGCGCCAGCAGCTTGCGGACAGGGGACACCGGGGAGCTGTTTTTT. This translates into CASSLRTGDTGELFF.

The chain combines TRBV4-3 with TRBJ1-2; 8 bases agree with TRBD1. The CDR3 contains 15 residues. From germline, CDR1 is LGHNA and CDR2 YSLEER. V shed 0 bases and J 8 bases; nucleotides not matched to a gene: 8. CDR3 region: CASSQDLGQEKGYTF. The CDR3, as DNA: TGCGCCAGCAGCCAAGATCTGGGACAGGAAAAAGGCTACACCTTC.

V and J are TRBV29-1 and TRBJ2-1, with 7 nucleotides matching TRBD1. V was pared by 3 bases and J by 7 bases, with 18 bases of the junction left unmatched. Germline lookup yields CDR1 SQVTM and CDR2 ANQGSEA. The CDR3 covers 17 residues. This chain's CDR3 is CSVDPPYPDRHFNEQFF. The DNA of the CDR3 is TGCAGCGTTGACCCCCCTTATCCGGACAGGCATTTTAATGAGCAGTTCTTC.

V is TRBV7-9 and J is TRBJ2-5; TRBD2 matches at 7 bases. Trimming removed 2 bases from V and 4 bases from J; junction bases left unmatched: 13. CDR1 and CDR2 from the germline V gene are SEHNR and FQNEAQ (reference sequence). The CDR3 consists of 17 residues. The CDR3 loop reads CASSLRNAGAVGETQYF. In DNA form, the CDR3 reads TGTGCCAGCAGCTTACGTAACGCGGGAGCGGTTGGAGAGACCCAGTACTTC.

The CDR3 DNA sequence: TGTGCCAGCAGCCCCACCGGAGGGGCCGTGAACACCGGGGAGCTGTTTTTT. It translates to CASSPTGGAVNTGELFF. The V call is TRBV11-3, the J call TRBJ2-2; a weak D match, TRBD2 (6 bases). This CDR3 is built from 17 residues. The V gene lost 5 bases and the J gene lost 1 base, with 17 bases spanning the gap. From germline, CDR1 is SGHNT and CDR2 YENEEA.

J is TRBJ1-6 and V is TRBV14, with TRBD1 as a possible D gene (5 bases). This CDR3 contains 15 residues. Trimming took off 1 base at V and 9 bases at J, with 13 bases between the two ends. CDR1 and CDR2 (germline): SGHDN, FVKESK. Written as DNA, the CDR3 is TGTGCCAGCAGCCAAGTGGGGCATTTGGGTTCACCCCTCCACTTT. This codes for CASSQVGHLGSPLHF. Full variable domain (rest looked up from reference TRBV14 and TRBJ1-6): EAGVTQFPSHSVIEKGQTVTLRCDPISGHDNLYWYRRVMGKEIKFLLHFVKESKQDESGMPNNRFLAERTGGTYSTLKVQPAELEDSGVYFCASSQVGHLGSPLHFGNGTRLTVT.

The genes are TRBV5-1 and TRBJ2-5; TRBD1 might be the D (5 bases). The CDR3 consists of 15 residues. Germline assignment: CDR1 SGHRS and CDR2 YFSETQ. The V end lost 0 bases, the J end lost 1 base, and 10 bases lay between the germline ends. In DNA, the CDR3 is TGCGCCAGCAGCTTGGAGGTGACAGTCCAAGAGACCCAGTACTTC. Translation gives CASSLEVTVQETQYF.